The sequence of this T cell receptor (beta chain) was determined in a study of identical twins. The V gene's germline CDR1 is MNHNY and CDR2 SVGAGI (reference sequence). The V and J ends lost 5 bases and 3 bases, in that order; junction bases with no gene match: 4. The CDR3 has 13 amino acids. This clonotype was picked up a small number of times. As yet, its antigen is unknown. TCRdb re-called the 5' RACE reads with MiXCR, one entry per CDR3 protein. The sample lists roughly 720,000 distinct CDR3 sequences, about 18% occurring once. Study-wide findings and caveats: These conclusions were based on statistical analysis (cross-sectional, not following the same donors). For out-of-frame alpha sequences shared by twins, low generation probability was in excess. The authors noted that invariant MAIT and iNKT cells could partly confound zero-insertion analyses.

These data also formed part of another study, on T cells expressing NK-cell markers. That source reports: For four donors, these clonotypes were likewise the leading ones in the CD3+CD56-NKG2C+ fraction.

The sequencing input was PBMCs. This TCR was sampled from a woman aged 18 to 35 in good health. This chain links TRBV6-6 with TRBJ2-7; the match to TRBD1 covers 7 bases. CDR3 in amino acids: CASSRQGYYEQYF. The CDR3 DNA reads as TGTGCCAGCAGTCGACAGGGTTACTACGAGCAGTACTTC.